Listed below are T cell receptor beta chains from one sample, sequenced in a study of blood T cells in healthy people across ages. One entry per CDR3 protein, called by TCRdb with MiXCR from the 5' RACE reads. The data hold approximately 680,000 distinct CDR3 sequences, with about a third observed a single time. Sequenced material: blood. These receptors were collected from a woman aged 80 or older in good health. Both conserved end residues are part of each CDR3. D genes are given only for firm matches. Expanded clones get a size class; other rows say once, few or many, or leave the size out.

J	size	length	V	D	CDR3	DNA
TRBJ1-1	many	14	TRBV6-5	-	CASSYGGGRTEAFF	TGTGCCAGCAGTTACGGCGGGGGTCGCACTGAAGCTTTCTTT
TRBJ1-1	many	13	TRBV29-1	-	CSALGQVNTEAFF	TGCAGCGCCCTCGGGCAGGTGAACACTGAAGCTTTCTTT
TRBJ2-7	-	13	TRBV29-1	-	CSGGEENPYEQYF	TGCAGCGGAGGGGAGGAAAACCCCTACGAGCAGTACTTC
TRBJ2-3	-	14	TRBV20-1	TRBD2	CSARSGGAFDTQYF	TGCAGTGCTAGGAGCGGGGGGGCGTTCGATACGCAGTATTTT
TRBJ2-3	many	15	TRBV11-2	-	CASSLAGQPTDTQYF	TGTGCCAGCAGCTTAGCGGGCCAGCCAACGGATACGCAGTATTTT
TRBJ2-7	-	12	TRBV3-1	-	CASSQASYEQHF	TGTGCCAGCAGCCAAGCCTCCTACGAGCAGCACTTC
TRBJ2-5	many	13	TRBV11-1	TRBD2	CASSPSGLDQEYF	TGTGCCAGCAGCCCATCGGGACTAGACCAAGAGTACTTC
TRBJ2-4	many	15	TRBV20-1	TRBD2	CSASPPLGGGNIQYF	TGCAGTGCTAGTCCCCCTCTGGGGGGGGGAAACATTCAGTACTTC
TRBJ2-1	few	15	TRBV2	TRBD2	CASSLAGGQINEQFF	TGTGCCAGCAGCCTAGCGGGGGGGCAGATCAATGAGCAGTTCTTC
TRBJ2-3	many	15	TRBV20-1	TRBD2	CSARGLAGGHAEQYF	TGCAGTGCTAGGGGACTAGCGGGGGGGCACGCAGAGCAGTATTTT
TRBJ2-2	many	18	TRBV18	TRBD1	CASSPRRTGKEDTGELFF	TGTGCCAGCTCACCGCGTCGGACAGGGAAAGAGGACACCGGGGAGCTGTTTTTT
TRBJ2-1	many	14	TRBV7-7	TRBD2	CASSSRGGPDEQFF	TGTGCCAGCAGCTCCCGGGGGGGGCCTGATGAGCAGTTCTTC
TRBJ2-4	many	14	TRBV6-5	-	CASRSRVSKNIQYF	TGTGCCAGCAGATCCAGGGTATCCAAAAACATTCAGTACTTC
TRBJ1-2	-	12	TRBV20-1	-	CSAPPGVHGYTF	TGCAGTGCTCCCCCAGGGGTGCATGGCTACACCTTC
TRBJ1-1	once	15	TRBV27	TRBD1	CASSLKARGVTKAFF	TGTGCCAGCAGTTTAAAGGCCAGGGGGGTCACTAAAGCTTTCTTT
TRBJ1-1	-	14	TRBV5-6	-	CASSLDSRRTEAFF	TGTGCCAGCAGCTTGGACAGCCGTAGGACCGAAGCTTTCTTT
TRBJ1-1	many	12	TRBV20-1	-	CSATYSNTEAFF	TGCAGTGCAACTTACAGTAACACTGAAGCTTTCTTT
TRBJ1-3	few	12	TRBV6-2/TRBV6-3	-	CASSLKWNTIYF	TGTGCCAGCAGTTTAAAGTGGAACACCATATATTTT
TRBJ2-4	-	13	TRBV7-2	TRBD2	CASSLQRGGIQYF	TGTGCCAGCAGCCTTCAGCGGGGGGGCATTCAGTACTTC
TRBJ2-7	-	14	TRBV19	TRBD2	CASSIGTSENEQYF	TGTGCCAGTAGTATTGGGACTAGCGAGAACGAGCAGTACTTC
TRBJ2-1	-	13	TRBV5-6	TRBD2	CANSLALAGEQFF	TGTGCCAACAGCTTGGCACTAGCGGGAGAGCAGTTCTTC
TRBJ1-2	-	13	TRBV7-2	-	CASSLDLSYGYTF	TGTGCCAGCAGCTTAGATCTTAGCTATGGCTACACCTTC
TRBJ2-3	-	18	TRBV4-2	TRBD2	CASSQERGAGGGTDTQYF	TGTGCCAGCAGCCAAGAAAGAGGAGCGGGGGGTGGCACAGATACGCAGTATTTT
TRBJ2-5	-	17	TRBV3-1	TRBD1	CASTNRAGDRDWQTQYF	TGTGCCAGCACCAACCGGGCTGGGGACAGGGACTGGCAGACCCAGTACTTC
TRBJ1-2	many	12	TRBV20-1	-	CSARDLSYGYTF	TGCAGTGCTAGAGATCTCAGTTATGGCTACACCTTC
TRBJ2-7	-	16	TRBV5-1	TRBD2	CVSSLGLAGVLGEQYF	TGCGTCAGCAGCTTAGGACTAGCGGGGGTGTTGGGTGAGCAGTACTTC
TRBJ1-5	many	17	TRBV5-6	TRBD1	CASSSLGGTGSNQPQHF	TGTGCCAGCAGCTCCCTCGGCGGGACAGGGAGCAATCAGCCCCAGCATTTT
TRBJ2-1	-	15	TRBV7-2	TRBD2	CAGSLLAGGFNEQFF	TGTGCCGGCAGCTTACTAGCGGGGGGGTTTAATGAGCAGTTCTTC
TRBJ1-1	few	11	TRBV30	-	CASTGNTEAFF	TGTGCCTCGACAGGGAACACTGAAGCTTTCTTT
TRBJ2-1	many	11	TRBV12-3/TRBV12-4	-	CASTIYNEQFF	TGTGCCAGCACCATTTACAATGAGCAGTTCTTC
TRBJ2-2	-	15	TRBV20-1	-	CSAGVAGRGTGELFF	TGCAGTGCCGGTGTAGCGGGCAGGGGCACCGGGGAGCTGTTTTTT
TRBJ1-1	many	14	TRBV28	-	CASSLQGRGTEAFF	TGTGCCAGCAGTCTACAGGGAAGGGGCACTGAAGCTTTCTTT
TRBJ2-5	-	14	TRBV12-3/TRBV12-4	TRBD2	CVSSFTGGQETQYF	TGCGTCAGCAGTTTCACGGGGGGGCAAGAGACCCAGTACTTC
TRBJ2-5	many	16	TRBV15	-	CATSSSGTFGGETQYF	TGTGCCACCAGCTCCTCCGGGACATTTGGGGGAGAGACCCAGTACTTC
TRBJ2-5	-	17	TRBV6-1	TRBD2	CASSDQSGEAGANEQYF	TGTGCCAGCAGTGACCAGAGCGGGGAGGCCGGAGCCAATGAGCAGTACTTC
TRBJ2-1	many	15	TRBV19	-	CASTPGGLAYNEQFF	TGTGCCAGTACCCCAGGGGGACTAGCCTACAATGAGCAGTTCTTC
TRBJ1-2	many	14	TRBV12-3/TRBV12-4	-	CASSWGSEVYGYTF	TGTGCCAGCAGTTGGGGCAGTGAGGTGTATGGCTACACCTTC
TRBJ1-2	-	15	TRBV14	-	CASSPGPGPNYGYTF	TGTGCCAGCAGCCCAGGCCCAGGGCCTAACTATGGCTACACCTTC
TRBJ2-5	many	16	TRBV6-6	-	CASSADRLGPSETQYF	TGTGCCAGCAGTGCTGATAGGTTGGGGCCGTCCGAGACCCAGTACTTC